A single sample is the source of the 9 T cell receptor beta chains below, sequenced in a study of blood T cell repertoires in COVID-19. Repertoires were generated with immunoSEQ multiplex PCR, while TCRdb's copy carries only in-frame clones and drops some. Among about 240,000 clones, roughly 87% were seen once, and the ten largest hold approximately 7.9%. Sequences were obtained from peripheral blood. Source of these receptors: a man in his 60s who had recovered from COVID-19.

The rearrangement uses TRBV27 and TRBJ2-2; D ambiguous. Trimming removed 6 bases at V and 5 bases at J, with 13 bases between. Looked up from germline, CDR1 is MNHEY and CDR2 is SMNVEV (reference sequence). This CDR3 contains 14 residues. Here the CDR3 reads CASRPYPTTGELFF. CDR3 DNA sequence: TGTGCCAGCAGGCCCTACCCAACGACCGGGGAGCTGTTTTTT.

This clone was found a few times. This chain connects TRBV2 to TRBJ1-2, with D perhaps TRBD1 (6 bases). The CDR3 contains 14 residues. Trimming removed 2 bases at V and 7 bases at J, with 14 bases between. CDR1 SNHLY and CDR2 FYNNEI come from the germline V gene. CDR3 region: CASSELMGAFGYTF. Written as DNA, the CDR3 is TGTGCCAGCAGTGAACTTATGGGGGCCTTTGGCTACACCTTC.

This clone was seen only once. This chain uses TRBV5-4 with TRBJ1-3; D is unclear. CDR3 length: 15 residues. Germline V gives CDR1 SGHNT, CDR2 YYREEE (reference sequence). V was clipped by 3 bases and J by 0 bases, with 10 bases between them. DNA of the CDR3: TGTGCCAGCAGCTCTACAGATGGCTCTGGAAACACCATATATTTT. Its translation is CASSSTDGSGNTIYF.

The chain employs TRBV5-1 and TRBJ2-3, with 10 bases aligning to TRBD1. V was clipped by 4 bases and J by 5 bases; unmatched bases: 7. The CDR3 loop spans 15 amino acids. CDR1 is SGHRS and CDR2 is YFSETQ in the germline V gene. The CDR3 is CASSQRQGAVDTQYF. For the CDR3, the DNA is TGCGCCAGCAGCCAGCGACAGGGGGCGGTAGATACGCAGTATTTT. The full variable domain, with the rest looked up from reference TRBV5-1 and TRBJ2-3, is KAGVTQTPRYLIKTRGQQVTLSCSPISGHRSVSWYQQTPGQGLQFLFEYFSETQRNKGNFPGRFSGRQFSNSRSEMNVSTLELGDSALYLCASSQRQGAVDTQYFGPGTRLTVL.

The V and J genes are TRBV23-1 and TRBJ2-3, with 8 bases identical to TRBD1. TRBV23-1 is flagged as an ORF with uncertain function. The CDR3 sequence is 17 residues long. The trim removed 3 bases at V and 4 bases at J, leaving 12 bases unmatched. The CDR3 bases are TGCGCCAGCAGTCATTTGCGGACAGGGCAGATTGCAGATACGCAGTATTTT. Encoded protein: CASSHLRTGQIADTQYF.

This chain uses TRBV6-5 with TRBJ2-7; 7 bases are shared with TRBD1. Losses at the gene ends were 6 bases for V and 6 bases for J; bases not matched to a gene: 11. Per germline, CDR1 MNHEY and CDR2 SVGAGI. The CDR3 sequence is 14 residues long. DNA for the CDR3: TGTGCCAGCAGGAAGTGGACAGGTAGCATCGAGCAGTACTTC. Translation: CASRKWTGSIEQYF.

The V and J genes are TRBV10-3 and TRBJ2-3, with 10 positions matching TRBD2. Unmatched junction bases numbered 5, after V lost 2 bases and J lost 3 bases. The CDR3 is 16 amino acids. Germline CDR1 and CDR2: ENHRY and SYGVKD. CDR3 protein: CAISELTSGVTDTQYF. DNA for the CDR3: TGTGCCATCAGTGAGCTTACTAGCGGGGTAACAGATACGCAGTATTTT.

V usage is TRBV20-1 and J usage is TRBJ2-7, with D possibly matching TRBD2 (5 bases). Germline assignment: CDR1 DFQATT and CDR2 SNEGSKA (reference sequence). Trimming took off 6 bases at V and 9 bases at J, with 15 bases between the two ends. The CDR3 is 11 residues long. CDR3 region: CSASLGLGQYF. The CDR3 DNA reads TGCAGTGCCTCACTAGGTTTGGGGCAGTACTTC.

The chain employs TRBV11-2 and TRBJ1-6, with a weak D call TRBD1 (6 bases). The CDR3 extends over 14 amino acids. V shed 5 bases and J shed 10 bases, with 15 bases lying between them. Germline V gene sequence: CDR1 SGHAT, CDR2 FQNNGV. The CDR3 DNA follows: TGTGCCAGCAGCCTACAGGGTGAAAGATCACCCCTCCACTTT. Protein sequence: CASSLQGERSPLHF.